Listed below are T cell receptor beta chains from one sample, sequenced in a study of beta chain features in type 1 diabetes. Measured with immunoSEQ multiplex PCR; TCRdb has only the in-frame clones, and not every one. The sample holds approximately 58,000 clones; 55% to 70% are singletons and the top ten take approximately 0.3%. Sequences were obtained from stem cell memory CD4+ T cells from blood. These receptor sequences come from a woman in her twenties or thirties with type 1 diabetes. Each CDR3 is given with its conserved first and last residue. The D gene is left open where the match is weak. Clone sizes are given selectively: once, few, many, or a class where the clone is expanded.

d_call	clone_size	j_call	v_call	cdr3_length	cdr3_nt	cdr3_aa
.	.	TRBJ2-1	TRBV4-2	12	TGTGCCAGCAGCCAAGAGGACACTGAGCAGTTCTTC	CASSQEDTEQFF
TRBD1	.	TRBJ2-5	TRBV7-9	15	TGTGCCAGCAGAGCCAGGACAGGGGGCGGGGAGACCCAGTACTTC	CASRARTGGGETQYF
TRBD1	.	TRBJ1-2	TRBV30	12	TGTGCCCGGGGACAGGGGCACTATGGCTACACCTTC	CARGQGHYGYTF
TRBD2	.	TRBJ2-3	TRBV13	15	TGTGCCAGCAGCGGGACTAGTATTGGGACAGATACGCAGTATTTT	CASSGTSIGTDTQYF
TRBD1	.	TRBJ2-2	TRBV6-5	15	TGTGCCAGCACCCCACAGGGGGCTAACACCGGGGAGCTGTTTTTT	CASTPQGANTGELFF
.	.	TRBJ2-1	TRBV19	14	TGTGCCATTAGTGGCGGATCTCCCTACAATGAGCAGTTCTTC	CAISGGSPYNEQFF
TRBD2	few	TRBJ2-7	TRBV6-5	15	TGTGCCAGCAGGCGGGGACTAGGGGACGACTACGAGCAGTACTTC	CASRRGLGDDYEQYF
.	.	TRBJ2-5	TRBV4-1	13	TGCGCCAGCAGCCAAATAGCGTTTGAGACCCAGTACTTC	CASSQIAFETQYF
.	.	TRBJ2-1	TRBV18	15	TGTGCCAGCGCTACCGAGACAGGATCCTACAATGAGCAGTTCTTC	CASATETGSYNEQFF
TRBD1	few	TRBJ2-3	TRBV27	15	TGTGCCAGCAGTTTGTGGGACAGGGACACAGATACGCAGTATTTT	CASSLWDRDTDTQYF
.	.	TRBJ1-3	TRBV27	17	TGTGCCAGCAGTTTCTCCCCCCCGGGGATCTCTGGAAACACCATATATTTT	CASSFSPPGISGNTIYF
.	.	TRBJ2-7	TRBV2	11	TGTGCCAGCAGTTCGGGCTACGAGCAGTACTTC	CASSSGYEQYF
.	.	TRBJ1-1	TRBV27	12	TGTGCCAGCAGTTTATCTGGTGGCGAAGCTTTCTTT	CASSLSGGEAFF
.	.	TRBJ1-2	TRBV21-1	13	TGTGCCAGCAGCAAACTGAGCAACTATGGCTACACCTTC	CASSKLSNYGYTF
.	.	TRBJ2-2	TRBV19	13	TGTGCCAGTGTCCGGGATTACACCGGGGAGCTGTTTTTT	CASVRDYTGELFF
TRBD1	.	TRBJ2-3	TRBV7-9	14	TGTGCCAGCAGCTTAGGGACAGGGCCAGATACGCAGTATTTT	CASSLGTGPDTQYF
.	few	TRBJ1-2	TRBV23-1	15	TGCGCCAGCAGTCAATACCGCCAGGGGATGAATGGCTACACCTTC	CASSQYRQGMNGYTF
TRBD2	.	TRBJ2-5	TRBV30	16	TGTGCCTGGAGTCCGGGGACTAGCGGGGAACAAGAGACCCAGTACTTC	CAWSPGTSGEQETQYF
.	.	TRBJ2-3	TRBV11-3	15	TGTGCCAGCAGTCCGGGATCCCACTCGACAGATACGCAGTATTTT	CASSPGSHSTDTQYF
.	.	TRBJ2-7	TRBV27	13	TGTGCCAGCAGTTTATACAGGTCTTACGAGCAGTACTTC	CASSLYRSYEQYF
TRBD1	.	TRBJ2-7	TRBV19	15	TGTGCCAGTAGTCGCCGGGACAGGGAGACAGGCGAGCAGTACTTC	CASSRRDRETGEQYF
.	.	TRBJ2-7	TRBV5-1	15	TGCGCCAGCAGCTTTGAAGGGGCCTCCGGCTACGAGCAGTACTTC	CASSFEGASGYEQYF